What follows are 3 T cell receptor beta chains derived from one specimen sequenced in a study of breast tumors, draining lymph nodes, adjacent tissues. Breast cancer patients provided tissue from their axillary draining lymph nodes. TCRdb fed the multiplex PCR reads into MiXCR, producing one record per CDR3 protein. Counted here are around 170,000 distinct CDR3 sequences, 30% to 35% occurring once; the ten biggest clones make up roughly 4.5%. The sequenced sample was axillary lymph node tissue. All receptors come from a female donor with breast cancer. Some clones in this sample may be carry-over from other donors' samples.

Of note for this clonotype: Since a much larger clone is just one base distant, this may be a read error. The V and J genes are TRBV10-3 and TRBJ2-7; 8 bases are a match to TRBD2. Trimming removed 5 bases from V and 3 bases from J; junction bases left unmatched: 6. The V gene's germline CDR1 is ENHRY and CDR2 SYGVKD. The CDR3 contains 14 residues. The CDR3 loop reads CAISKGLVSYEQYF. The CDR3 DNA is TGTGCCATCAGTAAGGGACTAGTGAGCTACGAGCAGTACTTC.

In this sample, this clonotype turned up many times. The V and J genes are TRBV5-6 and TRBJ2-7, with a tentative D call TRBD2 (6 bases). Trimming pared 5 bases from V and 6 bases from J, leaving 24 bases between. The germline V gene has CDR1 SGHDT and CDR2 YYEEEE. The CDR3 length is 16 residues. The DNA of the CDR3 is TGTGCCAGCAGTTTCTGGGGGGTACTGGTGGAAGGCGAGCAGTACTTC. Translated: CASSFWGVLVEGEQYF.

The CDR3 sequence: CARDQLATSITGELFF. CDR3 bases: TGTGCTAGAGATCAACTAGCCACCTCGATCACCGGGGAGCTGTTTTTT. The V call is TRBV2, the J call TRBJ2-2, with D possibly TRBD2 on 6 matching bases. The germline V gene has CDR1 SNHLY and CDR2 FYNNEI. The CDR3 contains 16 residues.